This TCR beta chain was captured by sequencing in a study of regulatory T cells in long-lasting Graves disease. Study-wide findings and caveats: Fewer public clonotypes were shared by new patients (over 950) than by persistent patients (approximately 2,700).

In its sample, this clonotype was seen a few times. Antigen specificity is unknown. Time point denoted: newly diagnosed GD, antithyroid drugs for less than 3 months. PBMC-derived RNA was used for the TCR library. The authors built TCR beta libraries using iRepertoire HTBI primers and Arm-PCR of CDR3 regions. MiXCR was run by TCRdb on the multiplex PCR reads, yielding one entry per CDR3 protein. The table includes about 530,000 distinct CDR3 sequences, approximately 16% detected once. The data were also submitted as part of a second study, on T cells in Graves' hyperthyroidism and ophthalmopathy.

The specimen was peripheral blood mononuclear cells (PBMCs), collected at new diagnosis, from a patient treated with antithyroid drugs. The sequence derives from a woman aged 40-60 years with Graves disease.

CDR3 amino acids: CASGHGREAFF. In DNA, the CDR3 is TGTGCCAGTGGACATGGGAGGGAGGCTTTCTTT. This chain uses TRBV19 with TRBJ1-1; a weak D match, TRBD1 (5 bases). The CDR3 totals 11 residues. Trimming cost V 8 bases and J 11 bases, with 15 bases left between them. Germline V lookup: CDR1 LNHDA, CDR2 SQIVND (reference sequence).